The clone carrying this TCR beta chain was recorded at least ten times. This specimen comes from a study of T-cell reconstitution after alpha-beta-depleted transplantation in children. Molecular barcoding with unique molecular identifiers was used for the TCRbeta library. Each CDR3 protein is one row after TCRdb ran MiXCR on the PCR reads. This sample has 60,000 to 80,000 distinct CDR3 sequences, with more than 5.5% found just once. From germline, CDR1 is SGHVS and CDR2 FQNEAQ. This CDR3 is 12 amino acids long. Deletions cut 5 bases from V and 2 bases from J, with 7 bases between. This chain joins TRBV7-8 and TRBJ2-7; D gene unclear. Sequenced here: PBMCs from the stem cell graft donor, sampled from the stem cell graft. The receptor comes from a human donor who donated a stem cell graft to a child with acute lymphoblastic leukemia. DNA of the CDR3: TGTGCCAGCAGCCCCCCCCCCTACGAGCAGTACTTC. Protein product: CASSPPPYEQYF.